Sequencing of this T cell receptor (beta chain) was carried out in a study of T cells in placental villitis. Regarding the study in general: Placental TCR-beta repertoires were compared across villitis of unknown etiology, gestational-age-matched unaffected controls, and infectious villitis in order to test an allograft-versus-infection hypothesis. Results and caveats for the whole study, not just this receptor: Sequencing bulk tissue could not tell helper, regulatory or cytotoxic T cells apart, could not separate maternal from fetal T cells, and left out gamma-delta receptors. Expanded clones in villitis of unknown etiology were found to be largely private to each placenta, suggesting the absence of a single initiating antigen. Higher CMV-specific clone frequencies were found in infectious CMV cases than in villitis of unknown etiology (about 0.0099 vs 0.00097), and no difference in CMV-specific clone frequencies was seen between villitis of unknown etiology and controls. Clonality was higher in villitis of unknown etiology placentae than in controls (median roughly 0.062 versus 0.0066, p=0.0025), which points to clonal expansion. Because the paraffin blocks included small amounts of decidua, some of the captured T cells, particularly in controls, may have been decidual rather than villous infiltrates.

As for this clone: The clone's antigen remains unknown. No much larger clonotype is one base removed from it; base qualities were not supplied.

The immunoSEQ v4 bias-controlled multiplex PCR assay, performed blinded to group allocation, was used to amplify TCR-beta CDR3 regions from genomic DNA. To estimate nucleated cell and T cell quantities per sample, reference gene primers were included together with the TCR-beta primers. Sequencing of the libraries was performed on an Illumina MiSeq with a 100-cycle paired-end protocol. In the source study's methods: The immunoSEQ Analyzer software was used to calculate diversity and richness, with richness measured by iChao1 and clonality based on Pielou evenness and Shannon diversity (range 0-1, where higher values mean less diversity). CDR3 amino acid sequences with V/J genes were queried against VDJdb for CMV, EBV and influenza A specificities using confidence 3 and substitution 2. The Morisita-Horn index was used to measure TCR-beta amino acid clonotype overlap among the villitis of unknown etiology, infectious villitis and control repertoires. TCRdb limited this immuneACCESS table to in-frame rearrangements with V and J called. A share of clones is missing; checked studies link under half to unresolved V genes, and the rest is unexplained. V and J calls and clone size are copied from that table; D and trimming were computed from the DNA. Here the sample has some 820 clones; less than 85% occur a single time. Around an eighth of the sample is in the top ten clones.

Nine to eleven placentae carried a pathological diagnosis of high-grade villitis of unknown etiology, selected using the Amsterdam Criteria. Significantly higher gravidity and parity and more prior miscarriages were observed in mothers with villitis of unknown etiology than in the control and infectious villitis groups. After delivery, placentae were collected and subjected to gross and histological evaluation prior to the selection of archival tissue. Five 10-micron scrolls were cut from each FFPE block, and DNA was isolated using the AllPrep DNA/RNA FFPE Tissue kit. NanoDrop was used to check DNA concentration and purity, while a Bioanalyzer was used to assess RNA quality. The TCR was taken from a human patient with villitis of unknown etiology; the placental T cells may come from both mother and fetus. Sequenced sample: placental tissue containing maternal and fetal cells.

Here the CDR3 is given as CASSLAGNTEAFF. The sequence in DNA is TGTGCCAGCAGCCTCGCCGGGAACACTGAAGCTTTCTTT. The sequence is built from TRBV14 and TRBJ1-1, with an unclear D gene assignment. V sheds 4 bases and J sheds 1 base, leaving 7 bases between their ends. The CDR3 has 13 amino acids, counting the end cysteine and phenylalanine. Here the CDR3 DNA is all that survives: 39 bases in frame from base 1. CDR1 SGHDN and CDR2 FVKESK were looked up in the germline V gene.